These 11 T cell receptor beta chains were sequenced from one sample in a study of CD8 T cells in Susac syndrome. RNA was extracted with the RNeasy kit, and a quantity of roughly 0.5 to 1 ug was reverse transcribed using random hexamers. TCRdb itself ran the immunoSEQ multiplex PCR reads through MiXCR, one entry per CDR3 protein. This sample has some 160,000 distinct CDR3 sequences, with nearly 97% found just once. The specimen was CD4+ T cells from PBMCs. These receptor sequences come from a human donor with Susac syndrome.

V usage is TRBV2 and J usage is TRBJ1-2, with D possibly matching TRBD1 (6 bases). V was cut by 6 bases and J by 8 bases, with 16 bases left in between. Germline V gene lookup returns CDR1 SNHLY and CDR2 FYNNEI. This CDR3 contains 13 residues. The CDR3 DNA reads TGTGCCAGCAGGGGGATAAGGGGGATCGGCTACACCTTC. This encodes CASRGIRGIGYTF.

The chain employs TRBV5-1 and TRBJ1-1; no clear D gene. CDR3 length equals 14 residues. The V and J ends lost 4 bases and 0 bases respectively, with 10 bases between them. Germline V CDR1 and CDR2: SGHRS, YFSETQ. The CDR3 DNA sequence: TGCGCCAGCAGCCTCACGCGTTTGAACACTGAAGCTTTCTTT. It is translated as CASSLTRLNTEAFF.

The CDR3 nucleotides read TGTGCCAGCAAAAATTCCGGGACAGCGAATGAAAAACTGTTTTTT. Translated, it gives CASKNSGTANEKLFF. V and J are TRBV12-3 or TRBV12-4 and TRBJ1-4; 7 nucleotides agree with TRBD1. The junction had 10 bases not matched to a gene; V was cut back by 7 bases and J by 5 bases. This CDR3 comprises 15 residues.

V usage is TRBV29-1 and J usage is TRBJ2-7, with 8 bases fitting TRBD2. Germline values: CDR1 SQVTM, CDR2 ANQGSEA. The CDR3 has 16 amino acids. Trimming cost V 5 bases and J 3 bases; bases outside gene matches: 15. Here the CDR3 DNA reads TGCAGCGTTCGGACTAGCACCGCACCTGATTACTACGAGCAGTACTTC. It yields the protein CSVRTSTAPDYYEQYF.

A single count supports this clonotype. The genes are TRBV5-1 and TRBJ1-2; no firm D call. Trimming removed 1 base from V and 4 bases from J, with 17 bases in between. The CDR3 covers 16 residues. In germline, CDR1 is SGHRS, CDR2 YFSETQ. The CDR3 DNA is TGCGCCAGCAGCTTGAATCGGGGTGAAAGAAGCTATGGCTACACCTTC. Protein: CASSLNRGERSYGYTF.

This rearrangement joins TRBV7-3 to TRBJ2-2, with 8 positions matching TRBD1. CDR3 length: 15 amino acids. CDR1 is SGHTA, CDR2 FQGTGA, per germline. The V gene end was trimmed by 4 bases and the J gene end by 5 bases; junction bases not matched to a gene: 6. In DNA, the CDR3 is TGTGCCAGCAGCTCGTGGACAGGGAGGACCGGGGAGCTGTTTTTT. Protein product: CASSSWTGRTGELFF.

The V and J genes are TRBV9 and TRBJ1-4; D is ambiguous. Looked up from germline, CDR1 is SGDLS and CDR2 is YYNGEE. V was shortened by 0 bases and J by 2 bases, with 8 bases between the two germline ends. The CDR3 loop spans 15 amino acids. DNA for the CDR3: TGTGCCAGCAGCGTAGCTGTGCAGACTAATGAAAAACTGTTTTTT. Amino acid sequence: CASSVAVQTNEKLFF.

This chain connects TRBV2 to TRBJ2-5, with 10 bases lining up with TRBD2. J lost 0 bases, V lost 8 bases, and 12 bases had no gene match. Germline V CDR1 and CDR2: SNHLY, FYNNEI. The CDR3 spans 17 residues. CDR3 region: CASRPPSGGQYQETQYF. The CDR3 coding sequence is TGTGCCAGCCGCCCCCCTAGCGGGGGCCAGTACCAAGAGACCCAGTACTTC.

This chain joins TRBV20-1 and TRBJ1-1; D not certain. Germline V gene data show CDR1 as DFQATT and CDR2 as SNEGSKA (reference sequence). This CDR3 comprises 12 residues. V was clipped by 5 bases and J by 1 base, with 8 bases between them. CDR3 residues: CSALEGNTEAFF. Here the CDR3 DNA reads TGCAGTGCTCTAGAGGGGAACACTGAAGCTTTCTTT.

This chain connects TRBV6-5 to TRBJ2-2; no clear D gene. CDR1 MNHEY and CDR2 SVGAGI come from the germline V gene. CDR3 size: 10 residues. V was clipped by 4 bases and J by 15 bases, with 9 bases between them. The CDR3 nucleotides read TGTGCCAGCAGTTCCCGAAGAGTGTTTTTT. Its protein product is CASSSRRVFF.

V is TRBV25-1 and J is TRBJ1-5; no clear D. V was trimmed by 3 bases and J by 2 bases, leaving 5 bases between them. The germline V gene has CDR1 MGHDK and CDR2 SYGVNS. The length of the CDR3 is 13 residues. CDR3 coding DNA: TGTGCCAGCAGTGACCACGGCAATCAGCCCCAGCATTTT. Amino acids: CASSDHGNQPQHF.